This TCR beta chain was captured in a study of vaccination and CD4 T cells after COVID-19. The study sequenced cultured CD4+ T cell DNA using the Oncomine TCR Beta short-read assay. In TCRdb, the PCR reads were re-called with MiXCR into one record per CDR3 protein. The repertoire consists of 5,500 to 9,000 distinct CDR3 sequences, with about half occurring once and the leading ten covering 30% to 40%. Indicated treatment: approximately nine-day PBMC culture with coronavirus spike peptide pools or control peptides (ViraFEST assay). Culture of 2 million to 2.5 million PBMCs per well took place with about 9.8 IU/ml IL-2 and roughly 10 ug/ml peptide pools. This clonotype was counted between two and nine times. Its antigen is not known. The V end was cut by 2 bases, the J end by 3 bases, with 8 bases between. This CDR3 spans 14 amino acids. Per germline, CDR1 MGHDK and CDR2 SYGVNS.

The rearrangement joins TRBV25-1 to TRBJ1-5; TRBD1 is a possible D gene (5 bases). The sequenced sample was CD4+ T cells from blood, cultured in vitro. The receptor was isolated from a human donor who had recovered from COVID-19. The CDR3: CASSEAGINQPQHF. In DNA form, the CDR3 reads TGTGCCAGCAGTGAAGCAGGGATCAATCAGCCCCAGCATTTT.